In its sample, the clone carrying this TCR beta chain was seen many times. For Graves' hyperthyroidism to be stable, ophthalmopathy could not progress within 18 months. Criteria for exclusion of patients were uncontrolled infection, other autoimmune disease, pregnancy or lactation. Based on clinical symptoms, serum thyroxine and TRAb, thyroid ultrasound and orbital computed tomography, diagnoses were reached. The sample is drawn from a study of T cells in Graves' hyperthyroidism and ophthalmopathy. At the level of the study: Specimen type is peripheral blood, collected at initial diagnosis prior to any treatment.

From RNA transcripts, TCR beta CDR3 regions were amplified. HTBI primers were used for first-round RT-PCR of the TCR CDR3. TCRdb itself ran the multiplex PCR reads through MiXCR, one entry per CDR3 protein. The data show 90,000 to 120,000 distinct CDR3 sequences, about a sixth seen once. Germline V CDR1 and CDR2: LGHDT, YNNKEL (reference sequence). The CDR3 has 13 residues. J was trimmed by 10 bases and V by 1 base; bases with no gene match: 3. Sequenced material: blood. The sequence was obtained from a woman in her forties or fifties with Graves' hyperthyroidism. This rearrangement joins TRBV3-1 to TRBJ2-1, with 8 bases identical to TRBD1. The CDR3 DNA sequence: TGTGCCAGCAGCCAAGGGACAGGGATCGAGCAGTTCTTC. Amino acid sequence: CASSQGTGIEQFF.